This T cell receptor (beta chain) originates from a study of blood T cells in healthy people across ages. For the second PCR, which ran for about 7 to 11 cycles, a sample-barcoded 5' primer and a J-beta primer mix were used. TCRdb fed the 5' RACE reads into MiXCR, producing one record per CDR3 protein. The data show around 1,800,000 distinct CDR3 sequences, with 30% to 40% seen just once and about 23% held by the top ten. The V and J ends lost 3 bases and 5 bases respectively, with 19 bases between them. Germline CDR1 and CDR2: SQVTM and ANQGSEA. CDR3 length: 15 amino acids. As concerns this clonotype: What it recognizes is unknown.

Study observations and caveats: Diversity was higher, and naive CD4+ cells more numerous, in long-lived donors than in aged donors.

This chain joins TRBV29-1 and TRBJ1-2; D remains ambiguous. The sample was blood. The TCR comes from a human donor in good health. CDR3 loop: CSVDSWSSGGYGYTF. As DNA, the CDR3 is TGCAGCGTTGACTCTTGGTCCAGCGGCGGGTATGGCTACACCTTC.